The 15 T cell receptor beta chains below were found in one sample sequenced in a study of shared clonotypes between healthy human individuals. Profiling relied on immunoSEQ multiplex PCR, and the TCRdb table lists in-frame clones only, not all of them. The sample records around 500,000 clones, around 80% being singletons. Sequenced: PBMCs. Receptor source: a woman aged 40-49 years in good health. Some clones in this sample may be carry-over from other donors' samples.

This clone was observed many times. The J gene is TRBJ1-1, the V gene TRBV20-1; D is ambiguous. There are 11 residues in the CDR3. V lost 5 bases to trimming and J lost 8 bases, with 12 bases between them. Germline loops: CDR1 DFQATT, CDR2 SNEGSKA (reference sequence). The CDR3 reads CSASPEPEAFF. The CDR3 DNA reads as TGCAGTGCTTCTCCCGAGCCAGAAGCTTTCTTT.

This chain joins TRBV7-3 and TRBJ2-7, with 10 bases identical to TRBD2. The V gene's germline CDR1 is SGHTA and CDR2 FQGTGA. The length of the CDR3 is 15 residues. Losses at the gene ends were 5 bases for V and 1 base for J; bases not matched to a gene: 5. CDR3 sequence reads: CASSLAGDLSYEQYF. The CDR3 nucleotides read TGTGCCAGCAGCCTAGCGGGAGACCTTTCCTACGAGCAGTACTTC.

The CDR3 sequence: CASSLLSGRGTEAFF. CDR3 sequence (DNA): TGTGCCAGCAGCTTACTCTCAGGGCGCGGCACTGAAGCTTTCTTT. The chain carries TRBV7-9 and TRBJ1-1, with a tentative D call TRBD1 (5 bases). The length of the CDR3 is 15 residues. V gave up 2 bases and J gave up 4 bases, with 14 bases separating them. Germline V gives CDR1 SEHNR, CDR2 FQNEAQ (reference sequence).

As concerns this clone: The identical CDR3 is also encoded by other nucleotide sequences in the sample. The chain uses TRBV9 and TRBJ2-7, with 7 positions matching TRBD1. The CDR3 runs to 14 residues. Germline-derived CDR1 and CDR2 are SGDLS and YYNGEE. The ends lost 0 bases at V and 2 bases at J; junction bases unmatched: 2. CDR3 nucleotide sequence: TGTGCCAGCAGCGTAGCGACAGGGCCCTACGAGCAGTACTTC. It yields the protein CASSVATGPYEQYF.

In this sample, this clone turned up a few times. The CDR3 sequence: CASSANQPQHF. CDR3 sequence (DNA): TGTGCCAGCAGCGCCAATCAGCCCCAGCATTTT. The chain links TRBV21-1 to TRBJ1-5. TRBV21-1 is a pseudogene segment. This CDR3 spans 11 amino acids.

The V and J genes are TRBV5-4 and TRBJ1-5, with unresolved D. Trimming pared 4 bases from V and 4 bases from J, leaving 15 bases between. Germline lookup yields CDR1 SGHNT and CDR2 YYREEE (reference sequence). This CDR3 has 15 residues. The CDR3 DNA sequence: TGTGCCAGCAGCCCACCCGGACCGAAAAATCAGCCCCAGCATTTT. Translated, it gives CASSPPGPKNQPQHF.

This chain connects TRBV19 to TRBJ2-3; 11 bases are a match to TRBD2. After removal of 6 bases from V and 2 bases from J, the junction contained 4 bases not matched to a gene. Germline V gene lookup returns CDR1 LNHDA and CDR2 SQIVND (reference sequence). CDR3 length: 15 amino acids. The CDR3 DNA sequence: TGTGCCAGTAGCCTGGGACTAGCGGACACAGATACGCAGTATTTT. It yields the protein CASSLGLADTDTQYF.

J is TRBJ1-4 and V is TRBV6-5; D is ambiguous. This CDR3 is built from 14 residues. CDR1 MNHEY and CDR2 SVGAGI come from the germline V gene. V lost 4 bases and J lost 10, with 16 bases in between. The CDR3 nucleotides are TGTGCCAGCAGTTCCGGGGTCGAGGTTGCAAAACTGTTTTTT. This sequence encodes CASSSGVEVAKLFF.

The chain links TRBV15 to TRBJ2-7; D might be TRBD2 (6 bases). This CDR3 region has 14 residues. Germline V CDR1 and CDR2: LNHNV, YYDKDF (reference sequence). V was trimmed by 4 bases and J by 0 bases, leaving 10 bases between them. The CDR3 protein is CATSKVGSSYEQYF. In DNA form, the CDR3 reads TGTGCCACCAGCAAAGTCGGGAGCTCCTACGAGCAGTACTTC. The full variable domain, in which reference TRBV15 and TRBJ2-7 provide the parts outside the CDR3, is DAMVIQNPRYQVTQFGKPVTLSCSQTLNHNVMYWYQQKSSQAPKLLFHYYDKDFNNEADTPDNFQSRRPNTSFCFLDIRSPGLGDTAMYLCATSKVGSSYEQYFGPGTRLTVT.

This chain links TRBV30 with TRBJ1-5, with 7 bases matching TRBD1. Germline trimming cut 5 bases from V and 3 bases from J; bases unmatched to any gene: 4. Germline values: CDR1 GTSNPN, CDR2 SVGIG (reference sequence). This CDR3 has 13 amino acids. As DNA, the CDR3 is TGTGCCTGGGGAGGGGGCCTCAATCAGCCCCAGCATTTT. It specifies CAWGGGLNQPQHF.

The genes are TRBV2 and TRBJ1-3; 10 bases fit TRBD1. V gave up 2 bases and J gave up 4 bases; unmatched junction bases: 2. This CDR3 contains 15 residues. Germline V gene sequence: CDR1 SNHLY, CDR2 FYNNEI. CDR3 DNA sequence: TGTGCCAGCAGTGAAAGGGACAGGGGAGGAAACACCATATATTTT. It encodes CASSERDRGGNTIYF.

The CDR3 coding sequence is TGTGCCAGCAGCCCCCTGGGGTCTGGGGCCAACGTCCTGACTTTC. It is translated as CASSPLGSGANVLTF. The V call is TRBV11-2, the J call TRBJ2-6; no clear D gene. With 5 bases removed from V and 1 base from J, the gap between germline ends came to 9 bases. Germline V lookup: CDR1 SGHAT, CDR2 FQNNGV. The CDR3 extends over 15 amino acids.

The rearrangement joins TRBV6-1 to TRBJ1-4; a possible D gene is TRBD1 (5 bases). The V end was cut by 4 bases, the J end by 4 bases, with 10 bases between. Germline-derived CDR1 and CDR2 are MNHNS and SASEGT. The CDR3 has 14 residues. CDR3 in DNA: TGTGCCAGCAGTGGCTGGGACCGTAATGAAAAACTGTTTTTT. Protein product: CASSGWDRNEKLFF.

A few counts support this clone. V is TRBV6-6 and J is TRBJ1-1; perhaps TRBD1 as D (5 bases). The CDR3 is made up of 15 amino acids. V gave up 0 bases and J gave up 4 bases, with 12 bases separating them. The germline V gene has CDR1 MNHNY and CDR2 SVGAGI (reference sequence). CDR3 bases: TGTGCCAGCAGTTACTCGAACGGGGCGGGCACTGAAGCTTTCTTT. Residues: CASSYSNGAGTEAFF.

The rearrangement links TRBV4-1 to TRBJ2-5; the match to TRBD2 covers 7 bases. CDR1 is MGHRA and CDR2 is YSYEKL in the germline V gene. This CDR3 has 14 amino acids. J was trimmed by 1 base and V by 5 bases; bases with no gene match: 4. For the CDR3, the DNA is TGCGCCAGCAGCGACAGCGGGATCCAAGAGACCCAGTACTTC. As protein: CASSDSGIQETQYF.